Presented here are 17 T cell receptor beta chains from one specimen sequenced in a study of chemoradiotherapy in HPV16-positive cancers. Some clones are missing from TCRdb's copy, which holds only in-frame ones; the method was immunoSEQ multiplex PCR. This sample has around 15,000 clones, with roughly 71% found just once. The sample was acquired from a patient who underwent chemoradiotherapy. These receptors were obtained from a human donor with HPV-associated anogenital cancer.

This chain links TRBV7-9 with TRBJ2-3; TRBD1 matches at 10 bases. Trimming took 3 bases from V and 5 from J; bases not matched to a gene: 5. CDR3 length: 15 residues. Germline V gene sequence: CDR1 SEHNR, CDR2 FQNEAQ (reference sequence). CDR3 coding DNA: TGTGCCAGCAGCTTGGGACAGGGGATTAGAGATACGCAGTATTTT. Its protein is CASSLGQGIRDTQYF. The whole variable domain, filled in from reference TRBV7-9 and TRBJ2-3, reads DTGVSQNPRHKITKRGQNVTFRCDPISEHNRLYWYRQTLGQGPEFLTYFQNEAQLEKSRLLSDRFSAERPKGSFSTLEIQRTEQGDSAMYLCASSLGQGIRDTQYFGPGTRLTVL.

The chain is built from TRBV5-5 and TRBJ1-2, with 10 bases that match TRBD1. From germline, CDR1 is SGHKS and CDR2 YYEKEE (reference sequence). V gave up 3 bases and J gave up 2 bases; unmatched junction bases: 1. This CDR3 contains 14 residues. This CDR3 reads CASSWTGGNYGYTF. The CDR3 DNA reads as TGTGCCAGCAGCTGGACAGGGGGGAACTATGGCTACACCTTC. Full variable domain (rest looked up from reference TRBV5-5 and TRBJ1-2): DAGVTQSPTHLIKTRGQQVTLRCSPISGHKSVSWYQQVLGQGPQFIFQYYEKEERGRGNFPDRFSARQFPNYSSELNVNALLLGDSALYLCASSWTGGNYGYTFGSGTRLTVV.

V gene TRBV6-5 combines with J gene TRBJ2-3; the D is unclear. The CDR3 totals 14 residues. The V gene's germline CDR1 is MNHEY and CDR2 SVGAGI. V lost 0 bases and J 0 bases, leaving 4 bases between the germline ends. The CDR3: CASSYSTSTDTQYF. In DNA, the CDR3 is TGTGCCAGCAGTTACTCGACTAGCACAGATACGCAGTATTTT.

The chain recombines TRBV6-6 with TRBJ1-4, with 8 bases aligning to TRBD1. The CDR3 loop spans 15 amino acids. CDR1 and CDR2 (germline): MNHNY, SVGAGI (reference sequence). J lost 8 bases, V lost 2 bases, and 7 bases had no gene match. The CDR3 sequence is CASSYVPGGGEKLFF. CDR3 nucleotide sequence: TGTGCCAGCAGTTACGTTCCAGGGGGCGGGGAAAAACTGTTTTTT.

This clone was counted a few times. V and J are TRBV4-1 and TRBJ2-5; D unresolved. This CDR3 is built from 13 residues. The V gene lost 4 bases and the J gene lost 1 base, with 7 bases spanning the gap. Germline V lookup: CDR1 MGHRA, CDR2 YSYEKL. DNA for the CDR3: TGCGCCAGCAGCCTCGAACTCCAAGAGACCCAGTACTTC. The encoded protein is CASSLELQETQYF.

This clone was counted only a few times. The chain is built from TRBV4-1 and TRBJ2-3, with 9 bases identical to TRBD2. The CDR3 has 15 residues. Trimming took 6 bases from V and 0 from J; bases not matched to a gene: 4. Germline lookup yields CDR1 MGHRA and CDR2 YSYEKL. CDR3 sequence reads: CASSRAGGSTDTQYF. The CDR3, as DNA: TGCGCCAGCAGTCGGGCGGGGGGGAGCACAGATACGCAGTATTTT.

This clone was counted between two and nine times. The V and J genes are TRBV29-1 and TRBJ2-7; the D gene is possibly TRBD2 (6 bases). V lost 6 bases to trimming and J lost 5 bases, with 20 bases between them. This CDR3 is 14 amino acids long. The V gene's germline CDR1 is SQVTM and CDR2 ANQGSEA. The CDR3 coding sequence is TGCAGCGTCCAAACCGGGAGTGGTATCAACGAGCAGTACTTC. The encoded protein is CSVQTGSGINEQYF.

On this clone itself: One junction end does not reproduce the germline sequence, and a read error may be involved. CDR3 in amino acids: CAISEEHPNAEAFF. The CDR3 region has the DNA TGTGCCATCAGTGAGGAACACCCGAACGCTGAAGCTTTCTTT. The chain recombines TRBV10-3 with TRBJ1-1; D call uncertain. The CDR3 totals 14 residues. Germline CDR1 and CDR2: ENHRY and SYGVKD.

The genes are TRBV19 and TRBJ2-3; 8 bases align to TRBD2. V lost 6 bases, J lost 4 bases, and 6 bases stayed unmatched. This CDR3 region has 14 residues. Germline V gene data show CDR1 as LNHDA and CDR2 as SQIVND (reference sequence). The CDR3 sequence is CASSPGGNPDTQYF. CDR3 nucleotides: TGTGCCAGTAGCCCGGGGGGGAATCCAGATACGCAGTATTTT.

The V call is TRBV4-3, the J call TRBJ2-1; TRBD2 agrees at 7 bases. The CDR3 loop spans 15 amino acids. CDR1 is LGHNA and CDR2 is YSLEER in the germline V gene. Trimming at V came to 3 bases and at J to 3 bases, leaving 5 bases not matched to a gene. The CDR3 loop is CASSQVGGGYNEQFF. CDR3 in DNA: TGCGCCAGCAGCCAGGTGGGGGGGGGCTACAATGAGCAGTTCTTC.

The sample holds a few counts of this clone. The chain uses TRBV5-1 and TRBJ2-1; 11 nucleotides align to TRBD2. Trimming removed 4 bases from V and 14 bases from J; junction bases left unmatched: 5. This CDR3 is built from 12 residues. Germline CDR1 and CDR2: SGHRS and YFSETQ. The CDR3 coding sequence is TGCGCCAGCAGCATGACTAGCGGGGAGAAGTTCTTC. Its protein is CASSMTSGEKFF.

The chain carries TRBV27 and TRBJ2-3, with TRBD1 identical over 9 bases. CDR1 and CDR2 from the germline V gene are MNHEY and SMNVEV (reference sequence). This CDR3 has 12 amino acids. Germline trimming cut 5 bases from V and 8 bases from J; bases unmatched to any gene: 2. The chain's CDR3 is CASSLQGATQYF. CDR3 nucleotide sequence: TGTGCCAGCAGTCTACAGGGGGCTACGCAGTATTTT.

The CDR3: CASSHTLTEAFF. The CDR3 region has the DNA TGTGCCAGCAGCCACACGCTAACTGAAGCTTTCTTT. V is TRBV11-2 and J is TRBJ1-1; no firm D call. Germline V gene data show CDR1 as SGHAT and CDR2 as FQNNGV. With 5 bases removed from V and 5 bases from J, the gap between germline ends came to 9 bases. CDR3 length equals 12 residues.

The V gene is TRBV4-1, the J gene TRBJ2-3, with TRBD2 as a possible D gene (6 bases). Germline V gene data show CDR1 as MGHRA and CDR2 as YSYEKL. This CDR3 comprises 16 residues. V lost 1 base to trimming and J lost 0 bases, with 11 bases between them. CDR3 amino acids: CASSQVPSVSTDTQYF. As DNA, the CDR3 is TGCGCCAGCAGCCAAGTCCCTAGCGTAAGCACAGATACGCAGTATTTT.

V gene TRBV18 combines with J gene TRBJ1-2; 9 positions agree with TRBD1. J lost 5 bases, V lost 2 bases, and 9 bases had no gene match. The V gene's germline CDR1 is KGHSH and CDR2 LQKENI. This CDR3 has 16 amino acids. The CDR3 region has the DNA TGTGCCAGCTCACCATTGCACAGGGGGCAGGAATATGGCTACACCTTC. As protein: CASSPLHRGQEYGYTF. Full variable domain (missing parts from reference TRBV18 and TRBJ1-2): NAGVMQNPRHLVRRRGQEARLRCSPMKGHSHVYWYRQLPEEGLKFMVYLQKENIIDESGMPKERFSAEFPKEGPSILRIQQVVRGDSAAYFCASSPLHRGQEYGYTFGSGTRLTVV.

This clone occurred a few times. The V call is TRBV2, the J call TRBJ1-1; D gene unclear. V was cut by 7 bases and J by 1 base, with 13 bases left in between. CDR1 and CDR2 from the germline V gene are SNHLY and FYNNEI. The CDR3 covers 14 residues. Here the CDR3 reads CASTRPGWNTEAFF. For the CDR3, the DNA is TGTGCCAGCACCCGCCCCGGATGGAACACTGAAGCTTTCTTT.

This clone was seen a single time. The V gene is TRBV10-3, the J gene TRBJ2-7; TRBD1 might be the D (5 bases). The CDR3 spans 15 residues. Trimming took 0 bases from V and 0 from J, leaving 9 bases between them. Germline V CDR1 and CDR2: ENHRY, SYGVKD. In DNA form, the CDR3 reads TGTGCCATCAGTGAGTCGGGTCAGGGCTCCTACGAGCAGTACTTC. Translating gives CAISESGQGSYEQYF.